The clone carrying this T cell receptor beta chain showed up just a few times. The target antigen is unknown. The CDR3 has 14 amino acids. Germline V gene data show CDR1 as SGHTA and CDR2 as FQGNSA. J gave up 3 bases and V 4 bases, and 5 bases lay outside the gene matches. This sample was taken from a study of blood T cells in healthy people across ages. Whole-study results and caveats: Donor CMV infection status was unknown, possibly confounding age-related changes in expanded clonotypes. Per million T cells, TCR beta diversity dropped about linearly as age rose.

The use of a sample-barcoded 5' primer and a J-beta primer mix characterized a second PCR of 7 to 11 cycles. TCRdb independently ran MiXCR on the 5' RACE reads; one entry per CDR3 protein. The sample holds fewer than 1 million distinct CDR3 sequences, about 42% seen once. It was around 10 milliliters of peripheral blood that were drawn from each donor. Isolated per sample were at least 7 million PBMCs. This chain connects TRBV7-2 to TRBJ2-7, with TRBD1 matching over 8 bases. Sequenced input: blood. The receptor was derived from a man aged 60 to 75 in good health. The CDR3 loop reads CASSSKGTGYEQYF. The CDR3 DNA reads TGTGCCAGCAGCTCAAAGGGGACAGGCTACGAGCAGTACTTC.